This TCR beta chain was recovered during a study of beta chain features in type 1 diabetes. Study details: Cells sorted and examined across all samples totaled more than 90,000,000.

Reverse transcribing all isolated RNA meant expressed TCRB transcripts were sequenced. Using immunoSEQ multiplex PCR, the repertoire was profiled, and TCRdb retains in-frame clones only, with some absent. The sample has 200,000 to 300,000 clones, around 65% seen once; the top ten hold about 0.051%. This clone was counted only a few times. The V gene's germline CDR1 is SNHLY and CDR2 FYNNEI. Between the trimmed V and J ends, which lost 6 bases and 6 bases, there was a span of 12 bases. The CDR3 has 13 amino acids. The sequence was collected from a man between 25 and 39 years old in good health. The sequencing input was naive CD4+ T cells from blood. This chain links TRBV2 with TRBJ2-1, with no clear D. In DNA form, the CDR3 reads TGTGCCAGCAGGACCGGGCCCGGCAATGAGCAGTTCTTC. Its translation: CASRTGPGNEQFF.